This TCR beta chain was captured by sequencing in a study of blood T cell repertoires in COVID-19. V lost 8 bases and J 0 bases, leaving 10 bases between the germline ends. CDR1 LGHDT and CDR2 YNNKEL come from the germline V gene (reference sequence). The CDR3 is 13 amino acids. As handled by the study authors: Amplification of reference gene primers was used by the study to estimate nucleated cell counts. TCRdb keeps only in-frame clones here, not all; method: immunoSEQ multiplex PCR. The DNA was the basis for D and trimming; V, J and clone size are from that table. The data show 150,000 to 200,000 clones, roughly 86% seen once.

The receptor was isolated from a woman older than 75 with COVID-19, enrolled during active disease. This rearrangement joins TRBV3-1 (or the pseudogene TRBV3-2) to TRBJ2-5; D is unresolved. The sample taken for sequencing was peripheral blood. CDR3 coding DNA: TGTGCCAGCGGCCGTGGCCACCAAGAGACCCAGTACTTC. Amino acid sequence: CASGRGHQETQYF.